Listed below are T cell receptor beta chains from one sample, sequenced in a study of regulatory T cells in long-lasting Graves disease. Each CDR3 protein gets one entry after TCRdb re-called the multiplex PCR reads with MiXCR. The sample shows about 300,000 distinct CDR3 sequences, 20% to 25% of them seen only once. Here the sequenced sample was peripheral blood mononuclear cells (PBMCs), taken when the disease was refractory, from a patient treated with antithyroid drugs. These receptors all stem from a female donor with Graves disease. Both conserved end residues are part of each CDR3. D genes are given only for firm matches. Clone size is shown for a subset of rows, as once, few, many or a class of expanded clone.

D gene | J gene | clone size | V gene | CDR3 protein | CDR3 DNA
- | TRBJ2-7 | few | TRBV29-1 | CSVQVAGSSYEQYF | TGCAGCGTTCAGGTGGCAGGGAGCTCCTACGAGCAGTACTTC
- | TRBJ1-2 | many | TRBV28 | CASSSPTTLSRNYGYTF | TGTGCCAGCAGTTCACCAACAACCCTAAGCCGTAACTATGGCTACACCTTC
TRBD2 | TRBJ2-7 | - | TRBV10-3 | CAISEGLGLAGVMQYF | TGTGCCATCAGTGAAGGCCTGGGACTAGCGGGAGTAATGCAGTACTTC
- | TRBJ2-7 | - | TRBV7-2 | CASSAGTRGWQYF | TGTGCCAGCAGCGCCGGGACGCGAGGGTGGCAGTACTTC
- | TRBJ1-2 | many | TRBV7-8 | CASSSGSGKYGYTF | TGTGCCAGCAGCTCGGGGAGTGGGAAGTATGGCTACACCTTC
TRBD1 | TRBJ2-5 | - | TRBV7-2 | CASSLPGQGSGEQYF | TGTGCCAGCAGCTTACCGGGACAGGGGTCGGGGGAGCAGTACTTC
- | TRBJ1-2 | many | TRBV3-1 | CASSQLQGDGYTF | TGTGCCAGCAGCCAATTGCAGGGAGATGGCTACACCTTC
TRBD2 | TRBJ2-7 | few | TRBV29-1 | CSVRGSNEQYF | TGCAGCGTCCGCGGGAGCAACGAGCAGTACTTC
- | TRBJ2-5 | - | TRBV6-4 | CASSVRRGETQYF | TGTGCCAGCAGTGTCCGGAGGGGAGAGACCCAGTACTTC
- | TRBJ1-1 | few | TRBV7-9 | CASSLGGLRGPEAFF | TGTGCCAGCAGCCTCGGGGGACTGCGAGGTCCTGAAGCTTTCTTT
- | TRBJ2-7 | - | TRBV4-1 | CASSQGTDSTYEQYF | TGCGCCAGCAGCCAAGGTACGGACTCTACCTACGAGCAGTACTTC
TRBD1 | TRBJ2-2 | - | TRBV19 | CASSPRDSETGELFF | TGTGCCAGTAGTCCCCGGGACAGTGAGACCGGGGAGCTGTTTTTT
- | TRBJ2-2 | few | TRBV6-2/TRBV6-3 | CASSYVDTGELFF | TGTGCCAGCAGTTACGTTGACACCGGGGAGCTGTTTTTT
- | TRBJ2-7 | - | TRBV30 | CALVIAYEQYF | TGTGCCCTAGTGATCGCATACGAGCAGTACTTC
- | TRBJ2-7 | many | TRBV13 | CASSSGPGGVYEQYF | TGTGCCAGCAGCTCGGGCCCAGGCGGGGTCTACGAGCAGTACTTC
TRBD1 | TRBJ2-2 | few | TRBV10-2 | CASSEAGGTGELFF | TGCGCCAGCAGTGAGGCAGGGGGCACCGGGGAGCTGTTTTTT
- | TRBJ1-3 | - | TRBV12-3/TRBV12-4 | CASSLALFGGNPKHTIYF | TGTGCCAGCAGTTTAGCGCTTTTCGGCGGCAACCCCAAACACACCATATATTTT
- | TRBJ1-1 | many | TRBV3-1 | CASSQPGRGTEAFF | TGTGCCAGCAGCCAACCGGGGCGGGGGACTGAAGCTTTCTTT
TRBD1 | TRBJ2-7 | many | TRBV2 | CASSAGTAYEQYF | TGTGCCAGCAGCGCCGGGACAGCCTACGAGCAGTACTTC
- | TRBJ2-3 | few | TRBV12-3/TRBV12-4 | CASSLGDRTDTQYF | TGTGCCAGCAGTTTAGGGGACCGCACAGATACGCAGTATTTT
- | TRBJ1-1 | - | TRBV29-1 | CSGEGPNTEAFF | TGCAGCGGGGAGGGACCCAACACTGAAGCTTTCTTT
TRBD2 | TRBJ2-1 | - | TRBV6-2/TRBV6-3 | CASSYSASGRNYNEQFF | TGTGCCAGCAGTTACTCGGCTAGCGGGAGGAATTACAATGAGCAGTTCTTC
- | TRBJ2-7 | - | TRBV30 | CAWSDTYEQYF | TGTGCCTGGAGTGACACGTACGAGCAGTACTTC
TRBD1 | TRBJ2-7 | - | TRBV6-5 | CASSYSFGDRGYEQYF | TGTGCCAGCAGTTACTCGTTTGGGGACAGGGGCTACGAGCAGTACTTC
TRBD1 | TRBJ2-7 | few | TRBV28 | CASTSGTAYYEQYF | TGTGCCAGTACTTCCGGGACAGCCTACTACGAGCAGTACTTC